Below, 9 T cell receptor beta chains from the same sample are listed, as sequenced in a study of T cells expressing NK-cell markers. TCRdb re-called the 5' RACE reads; every CDR3 protein appears as one record, without DNA. The sample spans 440,000 or so distinct CDR3 sequences; the ten largest clones claim about 7.1%. Sequencing input: blood T cells: a sorted CD56 or NKG2C T cell subset, CD4+ or CD8+ T cells, or bulk PBMC T cells (not recorded which). Receptors were obtained from a woman aged 18 to 75 in good health.

The V and J genes are TRBV29-1 and TRBJ2-7; TCRdb lists TRBD1, though no DNA is available to test this call. Germline assignment: CDR1 SQVTM and CDR2 ANQGSEA. The CDR3 spans 15 residues. This CDR3 reads CSVEDGTGLGYEQYF.

The chain's CDR3 is CASSLDRAGKLFF. This chain connects TRBV7-9 to TRBJ1-4; the TCRdb D gene call, TRBD1, has no DNA to confirm it. Germline CDR1 is SEHNR and CDR2 is FQNEAQ (reference sequence). The CDR3 is 13 residues long.

The gene calls are TRBV12-3 or TRBV12-4 and TRBJ1-6; TCRdb proposes TRBD1, but this gene call is untestable without DNA. CDR3 length: 14 residues. This CDR3 reads CASSRTVTNSPLHF.

V is TRBV6-2 or TRBV6-3 and J is TRBJ2-2. Germline V CDR1 and CDR2: MNHEY, SVGEGT. The CDR3 is 14 residues long. CDR3: CASSSLGFSGELFF.

The chain links TRBV30 to TRBJ2-1; TCRdb indicates TRBD2, and absent DNA this call remains unverified. CDR1 and CDR2 from the germline V gene are GTSNPN and SVGIG (reference sequence). The CDR3 spans 11 residues. The chain's CDR3 is CACLAANEQFF. Full variable domain (missing parts from reference TRBV30 and TRBJ2-1): SQTIHQWPATLVQPVGSPLSLECTVEGTSNPNLYWYRQAAGRGLQLLFYSVGIGQISSEVPQNLSASRPQDRQFILSSKKLLLSDSGFYLCACLAANEQFFGPGTRLTVL.

This chain connects TRBV4-1 to TRBJ2-3. CDR1 is MGHRA, CDR2 YSYEKL, per germline. CDR3 length: 14 amino acids. CDR3 sequence reads: CASSPEEAADTQYF.

The chain employs TRBV10-3 and TRBJ2-2; TCRdb selects TRBD1, and the lack of DNA leaves this call unchecked. Germline V lookup: CDR1 ENHRY, CDR2 SYGVKD. There are 14 residues in the CDR3. The CDR3 protein is CAMGAGENTGELFF.

The CDR3: CASSYRGGGNEQYF. The rearrangement joins TRBV12-3 or TRBV12-4 to TRBJ2-7; TCRdb gives TRBD2 as the D gene, but with no DNA this cannot be confirmed. This CDR3 has 14 residues.

The chain recombines TRBV4-3 with TRBJ2-7; the TRBD1 assignment by TCRdb is unverifiable without DNA. This CDR3 region has 13 residues. Germline CDR1 is LGHNA and CDR2 is YSLEER. CDR3 sequence: CASSPGQGPEQYF.